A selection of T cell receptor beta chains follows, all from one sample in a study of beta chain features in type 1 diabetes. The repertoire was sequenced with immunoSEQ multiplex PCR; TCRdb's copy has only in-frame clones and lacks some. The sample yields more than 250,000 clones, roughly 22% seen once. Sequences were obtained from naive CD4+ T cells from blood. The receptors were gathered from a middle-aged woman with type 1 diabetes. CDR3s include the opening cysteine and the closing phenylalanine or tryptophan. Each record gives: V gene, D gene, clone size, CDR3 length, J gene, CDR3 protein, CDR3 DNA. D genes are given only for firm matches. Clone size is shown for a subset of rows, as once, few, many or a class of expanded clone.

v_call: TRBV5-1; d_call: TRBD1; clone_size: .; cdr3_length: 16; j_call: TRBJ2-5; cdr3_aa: CASSLARTGAGETQYF; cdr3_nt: TGCGCCAGCAGCTTGGCCAGGACAGGGGCGGGGGAGACCCAGTACTTC
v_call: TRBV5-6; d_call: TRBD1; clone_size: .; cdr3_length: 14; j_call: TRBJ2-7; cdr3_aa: CASSSPGTVNEQYF; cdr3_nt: TGTGCCAGCAGCTCTCCAGGGACAGTAAACGAGCAGTACTTC
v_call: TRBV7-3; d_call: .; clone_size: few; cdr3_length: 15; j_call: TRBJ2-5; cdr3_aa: CASSPGRGTEETQYF; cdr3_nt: TGTGCCAGCAGCCCTGGGAGGGGGACGGAGGAGACCCAGTACTTC
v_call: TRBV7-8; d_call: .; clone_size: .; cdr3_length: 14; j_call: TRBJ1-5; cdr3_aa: CASSLFEEGQPQHF; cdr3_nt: TGTGCCAGCAGCCTCTTCGAAGAGGGTCAGCCCCAGCATTTT
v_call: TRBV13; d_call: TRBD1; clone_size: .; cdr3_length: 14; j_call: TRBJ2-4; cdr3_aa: CASKDRGAKNIQYF; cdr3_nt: TGTGCCAGCAAGGACAGGGGTGCCAAAAACATTCAGTACTTC
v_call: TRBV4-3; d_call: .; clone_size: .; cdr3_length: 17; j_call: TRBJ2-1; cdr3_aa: CASSQGSGRGPYNEQFF; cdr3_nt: TGCGCCAGCAGCCAAGGCTCCGGCCGGGGTCCGTACAATGAGCAGTTCTTC
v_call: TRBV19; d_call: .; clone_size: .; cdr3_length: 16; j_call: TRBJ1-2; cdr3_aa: CASSQTAIPTNYGYTF; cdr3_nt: TGTGCCAGTAGTCAGACAGCTATCCCGACTAACTATGGCTACACCTTC
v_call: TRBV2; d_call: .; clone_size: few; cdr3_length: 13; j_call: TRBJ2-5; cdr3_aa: CASNRVPLGTQYF; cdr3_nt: TGTGCCAGCAACAGGGTCCCCTTGGGGACCCAGTACTTC
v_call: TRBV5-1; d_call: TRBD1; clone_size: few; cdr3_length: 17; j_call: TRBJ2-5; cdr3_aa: CASSSTRGQGSGETQYF; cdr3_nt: TGCGCCAGCAGCTCTACGCGCGGACAGGGGTCGGGAGAGACCCAGTACTTC
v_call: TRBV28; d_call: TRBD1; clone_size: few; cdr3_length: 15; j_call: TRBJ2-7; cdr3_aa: CASSSPPGQAYEQYF; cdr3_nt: TGTGCCAGCAGTTCGCCGCCGGGACAGGCCTACGAGCAGTACTTC
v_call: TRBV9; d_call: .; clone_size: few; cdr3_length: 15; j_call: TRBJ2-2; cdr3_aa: CASSVIGSNTGELFF; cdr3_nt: TGTGCCAGCAGCGTAATCGGGTCGAACACCGGGGAGCTGTTTTTT
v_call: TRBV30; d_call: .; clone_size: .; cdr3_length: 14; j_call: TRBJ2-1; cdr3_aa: CAWTRLSSYNEQFF; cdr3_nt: TGTGCCTGGACCCGCCTTAGTTCCTACAATGAGCAGTTCTTC
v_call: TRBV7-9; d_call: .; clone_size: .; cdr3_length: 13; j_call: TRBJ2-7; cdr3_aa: CASSLDGFGDPRF; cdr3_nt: TGTGCCAGCAGCTTAGATGGATTCGGGGATCCGCGGTTC
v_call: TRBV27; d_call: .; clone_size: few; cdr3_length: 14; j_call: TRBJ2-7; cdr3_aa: CASSIGTHSYEQYF; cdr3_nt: TGTGCCAGCAGTATAGGGACACACTCCTACGAGCAGTACTTC
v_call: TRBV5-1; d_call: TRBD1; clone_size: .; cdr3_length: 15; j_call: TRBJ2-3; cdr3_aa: CASSLRQGGTDTQYF; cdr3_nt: TGCGCCAGCAGCTTGCGGCAGGGGGGCACAGATACGCAGTATTTT
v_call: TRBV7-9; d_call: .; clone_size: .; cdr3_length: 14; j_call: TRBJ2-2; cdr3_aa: CASSLREGTGELFF; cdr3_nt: TGTGCCAGCAGCCTCAGAGAGGGCACCGGGGAGCTGTTTTTT
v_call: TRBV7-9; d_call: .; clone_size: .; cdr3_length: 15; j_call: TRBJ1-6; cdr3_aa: CASGSGDPRGSPLHF; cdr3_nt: TGTGCCAGCGGGTCGGGGGACCCAAGGGGTTCACCCCTCCACTTT
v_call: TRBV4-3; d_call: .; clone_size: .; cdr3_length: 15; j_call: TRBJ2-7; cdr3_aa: CASSQEVTATYEQYF; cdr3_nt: TGCGCCAGCAGCCAAGAGGTGACAGCCACCTACGAGCAGTACTTC
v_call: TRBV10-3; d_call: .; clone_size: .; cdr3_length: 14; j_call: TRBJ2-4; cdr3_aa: CAISASVAKNIQYF; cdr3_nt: TGTGCCATCAGTGCATCGGTAGCCAAAAACATTCAGTACTTC